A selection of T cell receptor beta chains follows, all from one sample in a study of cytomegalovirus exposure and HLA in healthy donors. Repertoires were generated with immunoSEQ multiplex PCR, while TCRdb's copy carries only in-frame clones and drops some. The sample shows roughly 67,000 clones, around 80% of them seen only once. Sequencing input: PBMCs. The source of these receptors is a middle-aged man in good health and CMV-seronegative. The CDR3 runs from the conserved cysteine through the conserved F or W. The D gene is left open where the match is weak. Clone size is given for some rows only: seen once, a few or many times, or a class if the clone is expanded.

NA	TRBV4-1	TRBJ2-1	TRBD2	CASSFRLAGPNEQFF	TGCGCCAGCAGTTTTCGACTAGCGGGGCCTAATGAGCAGTTCTTC
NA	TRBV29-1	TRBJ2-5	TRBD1	CSSVGTGSSETQYF	TGCAGCTCCGTTGGGACAGGGTCGTCTGAGACCCAGTACTTC
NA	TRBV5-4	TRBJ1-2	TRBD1	CASGGSRGRVGGYTF	TGTGCCAGCGGCGGGTCGAGGGGGCGCGTGGGTGGCTACACCTTC
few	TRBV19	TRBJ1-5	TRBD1	CASSTLQGGVVAQHF	TGTGCCAGTAGTACGTTACAGGGGGGGGTAGTGGCCCAGCATTTT
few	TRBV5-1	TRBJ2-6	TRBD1	CASSSTGAGANVLTF	TGCGCCAGCAGCTCTACAGGGGCTGGGGCCAACGTCCTGACTTTC
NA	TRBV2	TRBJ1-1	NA	CASSDGGANTEAFF	TGTGCCAGCAGTGACGGAGGGGCGAACACTGAAGCTTTCTTT
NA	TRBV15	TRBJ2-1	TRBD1	CATSRVGTGVQQFF	TGTGCCACCAGCAGAGTCGGGACAGGGGTGCAGCAGTTCTTC
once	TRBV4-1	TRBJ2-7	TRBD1	CASSQRGTGPFTEQYF	TGCGCCAGCAGCCAACGGGGGACAGGGCCTTTTACCGAGCAGTACTTC
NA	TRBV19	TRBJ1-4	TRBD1	CASRDRDREKLFF	TGTGCCAGTAGGGACAGGGACCGGGAAAAACTGTTTTTT
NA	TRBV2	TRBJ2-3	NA	CASNQDRYTDTQYF	TGTGCCAGCAACCAGGACAGATACACAGATACGCAGTATTTT
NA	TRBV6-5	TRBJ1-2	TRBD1	CASSYKGTGGYGYTF	TGTGCCAGCAGTTACAAGGGGACAGGGGGCTATGGCTACACCTTC
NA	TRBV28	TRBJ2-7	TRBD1	CASSLFRGTYEQYF	TGTGCCAGCAGTCTCTTCAGGGGGACCTACGAGCAGTACTTC
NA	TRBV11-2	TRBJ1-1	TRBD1	CASSLDVGQTAEAFF	TGTGCCAGCAGCTTAGATGTGGGACAGACGGCTGAAGCTTTCTTT
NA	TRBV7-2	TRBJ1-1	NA	CASSLFLANTEAFF	TGTGCCAGCAGCTTATTCCTGGCGAACACTGAAGCTTTCTTT
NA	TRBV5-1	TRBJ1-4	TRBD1	CASSPGQLEKLFF	TGCGCCAGCAGCCCGGGACAGCTTGAAAAACTGTTTTTT
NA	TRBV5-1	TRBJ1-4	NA	CASSPTGQSGEKLFF	TGCGCCAGCAGCCCAACAGGACAGTCGGGTGAAAAACTGTTTTTT
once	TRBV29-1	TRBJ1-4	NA	CSVEVIDVGQVNEKLFF	TGCAGCGTTGAGGTTATTGACGTGGGGCAAGTTAATGAAAAACTGTTTTTT
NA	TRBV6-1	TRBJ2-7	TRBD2	CASSGSGGPSYEQYF	TGTGCCAGCAGTGGGAGCGGGGGGCCATCCTACGAGCAGTACTTC
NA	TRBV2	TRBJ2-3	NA	CASRTPESETEERLSTDTQYF	TGTGCCAGCAGGACCCCCGAAAGTGAAACCGAGGAGAGGCTGAGCACAGATACGCAGTATTTT
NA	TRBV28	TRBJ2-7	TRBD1	CASSLLDRVRAEQYF	TGTGCCAGCAGTTTACTTGACAGGGTTCGGGCCGAGCAGTACTTC
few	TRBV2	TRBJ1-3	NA	CASRAGVSGNTIYF	TGTGCCAGCAGGGCCGGGGTCTCTGGAAACACCATATATTTT
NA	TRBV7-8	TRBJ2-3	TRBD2	CASSLARAGGQGTDTQYF	TGTGCCAGCAGCTTAGCGCGAGCGGGGGGGCAAGGCACAGATACGCAGTATTTT
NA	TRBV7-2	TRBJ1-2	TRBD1	CASSLAPDRVYGYTF	TGTGCCAGCAGCTTAGCTCCGGACAGGGTCTATGGCTACACCTTC
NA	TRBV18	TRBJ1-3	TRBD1	CASSTGTGTGNTIYF	TGTGCCAGCTCAACAGGGACAGGGACTGGAAACACCATATATTTT
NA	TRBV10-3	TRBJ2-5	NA	CAISEGTAQETQYF	TGTGCCATCAGTGAGGGAACAGCACAAGAGACCCAGTACTTC
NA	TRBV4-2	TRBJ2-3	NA	CASSPEGRESGTDTQYF	TGTGCCAGCAGCCCCGAGGGCAGAGAGAGTGGCACAGATACGCAGTATTTT
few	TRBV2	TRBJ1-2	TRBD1	CASSERTGGGYTF	TGTGCCAGCAGTGAACGGACAGGGGGCGGCTACACCTTC
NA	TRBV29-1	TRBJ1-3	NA	CSARDSNSGNTIYF	TGCAGCGCCCGGGACTCAAACTCTGGAAACACCATATATTTT
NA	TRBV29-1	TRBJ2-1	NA	CSVEGEEGARTNEQFF	TGCAGCGTTGAAGGAGAGGAGGGGGCAAGGACCAATGAGCAGTTCTTC
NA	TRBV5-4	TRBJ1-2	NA	CASSQDGGTLYGYTF	TGTGCCAGCAGCCAAGATGGCGGGACCCTCTATGGCTACACCTTC
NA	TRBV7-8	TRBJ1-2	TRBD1	CASSLGPGQNNYGYTF	TGTGCCAGCAGCTTAGGCCCGGGACAGAATAACTATGGCTACACCTTC
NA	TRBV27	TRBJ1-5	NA	CASSLGGSPNQPQHF	TGTGCCAGCAGTTTGGGGGGATCCCCCAATCAGCCCCAGCATTTT
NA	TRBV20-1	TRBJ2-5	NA	CSAQQDGTQYF	TGCAGTGCCCAACAGGATGGGACCCAGTACTTC
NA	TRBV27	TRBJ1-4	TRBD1	CASSDRDGSEKLFF	TGTGCCAGCAGTGACAGGGACGGGTCAGAAAAACTGTTTTTT
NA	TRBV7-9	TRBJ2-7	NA	CASSLAPLLRAEEQYF	TGTGCCAGCAGCTTAGCCCCCTTGCTTAGAGCTGAAGAGCAGTACTTC
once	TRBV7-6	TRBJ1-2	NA	CASSPHSGGYTF	TGTGCCAGCAGCCCTCATTCGGGAGGCTACACCTTC
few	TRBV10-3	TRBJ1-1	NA	CAISGHKGVTNTEAFF	TGTGCCATCAGTGGTCATAAGGGGGTCACGAACACTGAAGCTTTCTTT
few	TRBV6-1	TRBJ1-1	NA	CASSSPGSGGAFF	TGTGCCAGCAGCTCCCCAGGGTCCGGGGGAGCTTTCTTT
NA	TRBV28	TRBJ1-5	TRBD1	CASSPGQGGGNQPQHF	TGTGCCAGCAGTCCTGGACAGGGGGGCGGCAATCAGCCCCAGCATTTT
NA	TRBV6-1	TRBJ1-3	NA	CASSESGIGNTIYF	TGTGCCAGCAGTGAAAGCGGAATTGGAAACACCATATATTTT
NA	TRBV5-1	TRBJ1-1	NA	CASKEGGAETEAFF	TGCGCCAGCAAAGAGGGGGGGGCTGAGACTGAAGCTTTCTTT
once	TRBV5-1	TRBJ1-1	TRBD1	CASSSGQEIMNTEAFF	TGCGCCAGCAGCTCCGGACAGGAAATCATGAACACTGAAGCTTTCTTT
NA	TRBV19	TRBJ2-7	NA	CASSRATGEQYF	TGTGCCAGTAGCCGCGCGACTGGCGAGCAGTACTTC
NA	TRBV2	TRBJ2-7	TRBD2	CASMGGYEQYF	TGTGCCAGCATGGGGGGGTACGAGCAGTACTTC
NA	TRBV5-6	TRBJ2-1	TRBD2	CASSLAGLAGVVEQFF	TGTGCCAGCAGCTTGGCCGGCCTAGCGGGAGTCGTTGAGCAGTTCTTC
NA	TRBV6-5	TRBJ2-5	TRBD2	CASSYMGEGSETQYF	TGTGCCAGCAGTTACATGGGGGAGGGCAGCGAGACCCAGTACTTC
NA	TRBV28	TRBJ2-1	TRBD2	CASSLTGGPVYNEQFF	TGTGCCAGCAGTTTAACGGGAGGGCCAGTTTACAATGAGCAGTTCTTC
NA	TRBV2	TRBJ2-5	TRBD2	CASGEGWGQETQYF	TGTGCCAGCGGGGAGGGGTGGGGGCAAGAGACCCAGTACTTC
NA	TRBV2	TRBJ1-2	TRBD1	CASSPLGQGSLGYGYTF	TGTGCCAGCAGCCCCTTGGGACAGGGATCGCTAGGATATGGCTACACCTTC
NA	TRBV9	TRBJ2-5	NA	CASSVGDRQETQYF	TGTGCCAGCAGCGTAGGCGACAGACAAGAGACCCAGTACTTC
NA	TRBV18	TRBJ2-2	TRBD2	CASSPTTGLANTGELFF	TGTGCCAGCTCTCCAACTACGGGACTAGCGAACACCGGGGAGCTGTTTTTT
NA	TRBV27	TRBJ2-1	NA	CASSQWSGENEQFF	TGTGCCAGCAGTCAATGGTCGGGGGAGAATGAGCAGTTCTTC
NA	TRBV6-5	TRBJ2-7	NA	CASSNRDYEQYF	TGTGCCAGCAGTAACCGGGACTACGAGCAGTACTTC